What follows are 3 T cell receptor beta chains derived from one specimen sequenced in a study of shared clonotypes between healthy human individuals. Generated by immunoSEQ multiplex PCR, the TCRdb table keeps only in-frame clones and is missing some. This sample has about 1,800,000 clones; just under 95% occur once, and the top ten carry 0.95% to 1.5%. As defined, naive CD8 cells were CD45RO-negative and positively selected for CCR7, with terminally differentiated effector memory CD45RA+ cells excluded. Sequencing input: naive CD8+ T cells sorted from blood. The receptors were gathered from a young man in good health.

As regards this clone: Other DNA sequences in the sample encode the same CDR3. This rearrangement joins TRBV6-5 to TRBJ1-1, with D uncertain. CDR3 length: 13 amino acids. Trimming removed 5 bases from V and 1 base from J, with 8 bases in between. The germline gives CDR1 MNHEY, CDR2 SVGAGI. This CDR3 is CASSLGGNTEAFF. In DNA form, the CDR3 reads TGTGCCAGCAGTCTAGGCGGGAACACTGAAGCTTTCTTT.

V and J are TRBV5-1 and TRBJ2-7, with D possibly being TRBD2 (5 bases). The ends were cut back, 2 bases at V and 2 bases at J, with 17 bases in the middle. The germline V gene encodes CDR1 SGHRS and CDR2 YFSETQ. CDR3 length: 16 amino acids. For the CDR3, the DNA is TGCGCCAGCAGCTTTATTCCGGGGTACCCGCCCTACGAGCAGTACTTC. It encodes CASSFIPGYPPYEQYF.

The chain links TRBV4-1 to TRBJ2-7; D call uncertain. The CDR3 spans 16 residues. CDR1 is MGHRA and CDR2 is YSYEKL in the germline V gene. V gave up 0 bases and J gave up 12 bases, with 24 bases separating them. The CDR3 loop reads CASSQDDSVDVELRYF. The CDR3 bases are TGCGCCAGCAGCCAAGATGATAGTGTCGATGTGGAACTACGGTACTTC.